The 20 T cell receptor beta chains reported below all come from one sample, sequenced in a study of lung T cells in sarcoidosis with Löfgren's syndrome. TCRdb independently ran MiXCR on the reads; one entry per CDR3 protein. The sample has tens of thousands of distinct CDR3 sequences, 21% seen once. The sequenced sample consisted of CD4+ T cells from PBMCs. The receptor source for this set is a human donor with sarcoidosis (Löfgren's syndrome or another form), or a control subject (not recorded which).

This clonotype showed up many times. V is TRBV6-1 and J is TRBJ2-2; the D gene is possibly TRBD2 (5 bases). This CDR3 contains 15 residues. With 7 bases removed from V and 1 base from J, the gap between germline ends came to 13 bases. The germline CDR1 and CDR2 sequences are MNHNS and SASEGT. CDR3 amino acids: CASNRGNVNTGELFF. CDR3 DNA sequence: TGTGCCAGCAACCGGGGAAACGTGAACACCGGGGAGCTGTTTTTT.

This clonotype was found many times. The rearrangement joins TRBV18 to TRBJ2-7; 8 bases map to TRBD1. Per the germline V gene, CDR1 is KGHSH and CDR2 is LQKENI. V lost 5 bases and J lost 5; bases outside the gene matches: 5. This CDR3 is built from 13 residues. As DNA, the CDR3 is TGTGCCAGCTCAGGCGCGACAGGGGACGAGCAGTACGTC. Translating it yields CASSGATGDEQYV.

This clonotype has only a few counts. V and J are TRBV4-2 and TRBJ2-3, with 7 positions matching TRBD1. CDR1 is LGHNA and CDR2 is YNFKEQ in the germline V gene. The CDR3 consists of 18 residues. Losses at the gene ends were 0 bases for V and 2 bases for J; bases not matched to a gene: 11. CDR3 amino acids: CASSQDPQGDLYTDTQYF. The CDR3 region has the DNA TGTGCCAGCAGCCAAGATCCCCAGGGGGACCTATACACAGATACGCAGTATTTT.

The chain employs TRBV7-2 and TRBJ2-7; 10 bases fit TRBD1. The V and J ends lost 1 base and 4 bases, in that order; junction bases with no gene match: 4. The CDR3 totals 15 residues. Germline values: CDR1 SGHTA, CDR2 FQGNSA. In DNA, the CDR3 is TGTGCCAGCAGCTTAGGGACAGGGGGAGTGTACGAGCAGTACTTC. This translates into CASSLGTGGVYEQYF.

This clonotype has just a few counts. V and J are TRBV7-2 and TRBJ2-3; the D is unclear. With 1 base removed from V and 1 base from J, the gap between germline ends came to 6 bases. CDR3 length: 14 residues. The V gene's germline CDR1 is SGHTA and CDR2 FQGNSA. CDR3 protein: CASSLDYGTDTQYF. DNA for the CDR3: TGTGCCAGCAGCTTAGATTATGGCACAGATACGCAGTATTTT. The full variable domain, rest sourced from reference TRBV7-2 and TRBJ2-3, is GAGVSQSPSNKVTEKGKDVELRCDPISGHTALYWYRQSLGQGLEFLIYFQGNSAPDKSGLPSDRFSAERTGGSVSTLTIQRTQQEDSAVYLCASSLDYGTDTQYFGPGTRLTVL.

In its sample, this clonotype was seen many times. The chain has TRBV6-1 and TRBJ2-2; either TRBD1 or TRBD2 may supply D (5 bases each). Trimming removed 5 bases at V and 6 bases at J, with 7 bases between. The germline gives CDR1 MNHNS, CDR2 SASEGT. The CDR3 has 12 residues. For the CDR3, the DNA is TGTGCCAGCAGTCAGGGAGCCGGGGAGCTGTTTTTT. Its translation is CASSQGAGELFF.

Ten or more counts support this clonotype. This rearrangement joins TRBV28 to TRBJ1-6; weak D call: TRBD1 (6 bases). Trimming took 6 bases from V and 9 from J, leaving 18 bases between them. Germline V gives CDR1 MDHEN, CDR2 SYDVKM. The CDR3 is 15 residues long. CDR3 region: CASSRSGTTGSPLHF. The DNA of the CDR3 is TGTGCCAGCAGCCGCTCAGGGACAACGGGTTCACCCCTCCACTTT.

Concerning this clonotype itself: Just one base apart from a much larger clone, this may be a read error. The chain is built from TRBV6-1 and TRBJ2-3; TRBD1 aligns across 9 bases. The J segment lost 2 bases and the V segment lost 6 bases, leaving 9 bases of the junction unmatched. This CDR3 has 16 amino acids. The germline V gene encodes CDR1 MNHNS and CDR2 SASEGT. The CDR3 loop reads CASSSAGTGFTDTQYF. As DNA, the CDR3 is TGTGCCAGCAGCAGCGCCGGGACAGGGTTCACAGATACGCAGTATTTT.

This clonotype was observed at least ten times. This chain connects TRBV20-1 to TRBJ1-1; D is undetermined. CDR1 DFQATT and CDR2 SNEGSKA come from the germline V gene (reference sequence). The CDR3 is made up of 13 amino acids. Trimming removed 5 bases from V and 5 bases from J, with 15 bases in between. The DNA of the CDR3 is TGCAGTGCTCTGGACGTGATAGGAACTGAAGCTTTCTTT. Translating it yields CSALDVIGTEAFF.

This clonotype was seen ten or more times. This chain joins TRBV28 and TRBJ2-1; maybe TRBD1 (5 bases). The CDR3 runs 15 residues. The V and J ends lost 5 bases and 1 base respectively, with 12 bases between them. Germline assignment: CDR1 MDHEN and CDR2 SYDVKM. The CDR3, as DNA: TGTGCCAGCAGTCCAGGGTCCGGGTCCTACAATGAGCAGTTCTTC. Protein: CASSPGSGSYNEQFF.

As to this clonotype: At one boundary the junction diverges from the germline segment, which might be a read error. This chain uses TRBV11-2 with TRBJ2-2; TRBD2 might be the D (5 bases). This CDR3 has 13 amino acids. CDR1 SGHAT and CDR2 FQNNGV come from the germline V gene. The CDR3, as DNA: TGTGCCAGTAGCTTTTGGCTTACCGGGGAGCTGTTATTT. Protein product: CASSFWLTGELLF.

The chain combines TRBV19 with TRBJ2-3; 8 nucleotides match TRBD2. The CDR3 is 15 amino acids. Trimming cost V 4 bases and J 6 bases; bases outside gene matches: 9. Germline CDR1 is LNHDA and CDR2 is SQIVND (reference sequence). CDR3 nucleotides: TGTGCCAGTAGTAAGCGGGGGCCGAGCGGGGATACGCAGTATTTT. It yields the protein CASSKRGPSGDTQYF.

This clonotype was seen more than once but under ten times. This sequence joins TRBV20-1 and TRBJ2-5, with 9 nucleotides matching TRBD2. The V gene end was trimmed by 5 bases and the J gene end by 7 bases; junction bases not matched to a gene: 11. The CDR3 consists of 14 residues. Germline V lookup: CDR1 DFQATT, CDR2 SNEGSKA (reference sequence). Here the CDR3 reads CSAGAGLASVTQYF. The CDR3 bases are TGCAGTGCTGGGGCCGGACTAGCGAGTGTGACCCAGTACTTC.

In this sample, this clonotype turned up many times. The chain joins TRBV12-3 or TRBV12-4 to TRBJ1-5; D might be TRBD1 (5 bases). V was clipped by 0 bases and J by 5 bases, with 11 bases between them. The CDR3 has 15 amino acids. The CDR3 protein is CASSLAGGNDQPQHF. The CDR3 DNA follows: TGTGCCAGCAGTTTAGCGGGGGGTAACGATCAGCCCCAGCATTTT.

The chain joins TRBV5-5 to TRBJ2-1; D is ambiguous. The CDR3 runs to 15 residues. In germline, CDR1 is SGHKS, CDR2 YYEKEE (reference sequence). V was trimmed by 2 bases and J by 4 bases, leaving 13 bases between them. DNA for the CDR3: TGTGCCAGCAGCTTAAGTAACCCGGAATACAATGAGCAGTTCTTC. Its translation: CASSLSNPEYNEQFF.

The table lists this clonotype with many counts. In DNA form, the CDR3 reads TGCAGTGCTATCGCAGAGGGCCGGGGCACAGATACGCAGTATTTT. Translating it yields CSAIAEGRGTDTQYF. The gene calls are TRBV20-1 and TRBJ2-3; D perhaps matches TRBD2 (5 bases). Germline V gene lookup returns CDR1 DFQATT and CDR2 SNEGSKA (reference sequence). This CDR3 is 15 amino acids long. V was cut by 4 bases and J by 1 base, with 15 bases left in between.

In the case of this clonotype: With a much larger clone just one base away, this may be a read error. The CDR3 nucleotides are TGTGCCAGCAGTTACTGGGACAGTATACAGAGCCCAGCTGAAGCTTCCTTT. Translating it yields CASSYWDSIQSPAEASF. The chain uses TRBV6-6 and TRBJ1-1; 7 positions match TRBD1. CDR3 length: 17 residues. Germline CDR1 is MNHNY and CDR2 is SVGAGI (reference sequence).

This clonotype showed up many times. The rearrangement uses TRBV28 and TRBJ1-5, with D perhaps matching TRBD1 (6 bases). This CDR3 spans 14 amino acids. V was shortened by 5 bases and J by 6 bases, with 14 bases between the two germline ends. The V gene's germline CDR1 is MDHEN and CDR2 SYDVKM. The CDR3 here is CASSGGNVLQPQHF. The CDR3 DNA is TGTGCCAGCAGTGGGGGCAACGTCCTTCAGCCCCAGCATTTT.

This clonotype was picked up many times. CDR3 sequence: CASSEQGTNQPQHF. CDR3 DNA sequence: TGTGCCAGCAGTGAACAGGGGACCAATCAGCCCCAGCATTTT. The V call is TRBV27, the J call TRBJ1-5; TRBD1 agrees at 7 bases. CDR1 MNHEY and CDR2 SMNVEV come from the germline V gene (reference sequence). The V and J ends lost 5 bases and 3 bases, in that order; junction bases with no gene match: 4. This CDR3 comprises 14 residues.

This chain joins TRBV10-1 and TRBJ2-1; 13 bases fit TRBD2. Germline CDR1 WNHNN, CDR2 SYGVQD (reference sequence). This CDR3 is built from 14 residues. The J segment lost 5 bases and the V segment lost 6 bases, leaving 1 base of the junction unmatched. The CDR3 sequence is CASRGTSGNNEQFF. CDR3 DNA: TGCGCCAGCAGGGGGACTAGCGGGAACAATGAGCAGTTCTTC.